The 29 T cell receptor beta chains presented below share a single source sample, sequenced in a study of regulatory T cells in long-lasting Graves disease. The time point was: newly diagnosed GD, antithyroid drugs for less than 3 months. Generation of the TCR library employed RNA extracted from PBMCs. CDR3-region Arm-PCR and iRepertoire HTBI primers produced the TCR beta libraries. Each CDR3 protein is one row after TCRdb ran MiXCR on the multiplex PCR reads. Found here are 450,000 to 700,000 distinct CDR3 sequences, less than 15% of them singletons; the top ten hold roughly 10%. The same specimen was also included in a second study, on T cells in Graves' hyperthyroidism and ophthalmopathy.

This specimen was peripheral blood mononuclear cells (PBMCs), taken at new diagnosis, from a patient treated with antithyroid drugs. Source of these receptors: a young man with Graves disease.

This clonotype has more than one count but fewer than ten. Germline and junction disagree at one end, which may indicate a read error. J is TRBJ1-3 and V is TRBV12-3 or TRBV12-4; D ambiguous. The CDR3 extends over 14 amino acids. This CDR3 is CANSLGPAGNTIYF. CDR3 nucleotides: TGTGCCAACAGTTTGGGCCCAGCTGGAAACACCATATATTTT.

Ten or more counts support this clonotype. J is TRBJ1-3 and V is TRBV7-9; D perhaps matches TRBD1 (5 bases). This CDR3 is built from 16 residues. Per germline, CDR1 SEHNR and CDR2 FQNEAQ (reference sequence). V was pared by 10 bases and J by 3 bases, with 22 bases between. The CDR3 loop is CATILPGNPHGNTIYF. For the CDR3, the DNA is TGTGCCACCATACTCCCAGGGAATCCGCATGGAAACACCATATATTTT.

The CDR3 DNA reads as TGTGCCAGCAGTATCCCCGGCAGGGGACTAGCGGGAGGACAAAGCGACGAGCAGTACTTC. It translates to CASSIPGRGLAGGQSDEQYF. The V call is TRBV28, the J call TRBJ2-7; 15 bases agree with TRBD2. The ends lost 5 bases at V and 5 bases at J; junction bases unmatched: 19. CDR3 length: 20 residues. CDR1 is MDHEN, CDR2 SYDVKM, per germline.

This clonotype was seen ten or more times. The gene calls are TRBV20-1 and TRBJ2-1; TRBD1 aligns across 11 bases. There are 14 residues in the CDR3. Trimming at V came to 1 base and at J to 8 bases, leaving 4 bases not matched to a gene. Per the germline V gene, CDR1 is DFQATT and CDR2 is SNEGSKA (reference sequence). This CDR3 is CSARGDRGIHEQFF. The CDR3, as DNA: TGCAGTGCTAGAGGGGACAGGGGGATCCATGAGCAGTTCTTC.

V and J are TRBV20-1 and TRBJ2-7, with a weak D call TRBD1 (5 bases). This CDR3 is 12 amino acids long. Trimming took off 4 bases at V and 0 bases at J, with 7 bases between the two ends. Germline V lookup: CDR1 DFQATT, CDR2 SNEGSKA (reference sequence). CDR3 loop: CSANRNSYEQYF. In nucleotides, the CDR3 is TGCAGTGCTAACAGGAACTCCTACGAGCAGTACTTC.

This clonotype was counted ten times or more. The chain links TRBV27 to TRBJ2-1, with 10 bases lining up with TRBD1. Judging by the DNA end, TRBJ2-5 fits better; the J call may be wrong. In germline, CDR1 is MNHEY, CDR2 SMNVEV (reference sequence). CDR3 length: 15 residues. CDR3 sequence: CASSPKPGTGVTQYF. CDR3 nucleotides: TGTGCCAGCAGTCCGAAACCCGGGACAGGGGTGACCCAGTACTTC.

In this sample, this clonotype turned up many times. V and J are TRBV6-5 and TRBJ2-1, with no clear D. CDR1 and CDR2 from the germline V gene are MNHEY and SVGAGI. Trimming took 0 bases from V and 5 from J, leaving 11 bases between them. The CDR3 is 15 amino acids. The CDR3 reads CASSYSGPSDNEQFF. The CDR3 DNA reads TGTGCCAGCAGTTACTCAGGACCGTCGGACAATGAGCAGTTCTTC.

This clonotype has a count of ten or more. The chain employs TRBV2 and TRBJ2-7; weak D call: TRBD2 (6 bases). Trimming cost V 6 bases and J 0 bases, with 12 bases left between them. CDR3 size: 14 residues. The germline gives CDR1 SNHLY, CDR2 FYNNEI. CDR3 in amino acids: CASRPTGSSYEQYF. For the CDR3, the DNA is TGTGCCAGCAGGCCCACCGGGAGCTCCTACGAGCAGTACTTC. The full variable domain, in which reference TRBV2 and TRBJ2-7 provide the parts outside the CDR3, is EPEVTQTPSHQVTQMGQEVILRCVPISNHLYFYWYRQILGQKVEFLVSFYNNEISEKSEIFDDQFSVERPDGSNFTLKIRSTKLEDSAMYFCASRPTGSSYEQYFGPGTRLTVT.

The sample holds many counts of this clonotype. The rearrangement joins TRBV2 to TRBJ1-6, with a tentative D call TRBD1 (6 bases). This CDR3 is 15 amino acids long. The germline V gene has CDR1 SNHLY and CDR2 FYNNEI. V lost 4 bases, J lost 6 bases, and 13 bases lay in between. CDR3 in amino acids: CASSVGGPANSPLHF. The DNA for the CDR3 is TGTGCCAGCAGTGTCGGGGGGCCAGCTAATTCACCCCTCCACTTT.

This clonotype was observed many times. The rearrangement joins TRBV11-2 to TRBJ2-1; the match to TRBD1 covers 8 bases. Germline V lookup: CDR1 SGHAT, CDR2 FQNNGV. V lost 4 bases, J lost 3 bases, and 5 bases stayed unmatched. CDR3 length: 15 amino acids. The CDR3 coding sequence is TGTGCCAGCAGCTCCGGGACAGGTTACTACAATGAGCAGTTCTTC. This encodes CASSSGTGYYNEQFF.

The sample holds a few counts of this clonotype. The chain links TRBV29-1 to TRBJ1-2; 7 positions agree with TRBD1. Germline values: CDR1 SQVTM, CDR2 ANQGSEA. The CDR3 sequence is 14 residues long. Trimming removed 8 bases from V and 6 bases from J; junction bases left unmatched: 15. The CDR3 loop reads CSTQGGGSGDGYTF. CDR3 nucleotides: TGCAGCACTCAGGGAGGGGGCTCAGGCGATGGCTACACCTTC.

There are many counts of this clonotype. The rearrangement links TRBV7-9 to TRBJ2-7; 11 bases are a match to TRBD2. The CDR3 is made up of 19 amino acids. The germline V gene has CDR1 SEHNR and CDR2 FQNEAQ (reference sequence). With 6 bases clipped from V and 2 bases from J, the junction kept 18 bases outside the gene matches. The CDR3 is CASRSRPGLAVHTAYEQYF. For the CDR3, the DNA is TGTGCCAGCAGGTCCCGACCGGGACTAGCGGTTCATACTGCCTACGAGCAGTACTTC.

Turning to this clonotype: Sequence at one end of the junction differs from germline and may be a read error. The chain uses TRBV7-7 and TRBJ2-5; D gene uncertain. CDR1 SSHAT and CDR2 FNYEAQ come from the germline V gene (reference sequence). This CDR3 is 14 amino acids long. DNA of the CDR3: TGTGCTAGCAGCTTAGGGCGGCACCAAGAGACCCAGTACTTC. It specifies CASSLGRHQETQYF.

This clonotype has a handful of counts. The chain employs TRBV7-8 and TRBJ2-7; D is possibly TRBD1 (5 bases). Germline CDR1 SGHVS, CDR2 FQNEAQ. The CDR3 loop spans 17 amino acids. V lost 5 bases, J lost 6 bases, and 26 bases lay in between. The CDR3 region is CASSPARPTRGGGEQYF. CDR3 DNA: TGTGCCAGCAGCCCCGCTCGCCCGACAAGGGGCGGTGGCGAGCAGTACTTC.

This clonotype was counted ten times or more. The rearrangement links TRBV12-5 to TRBJ2-1; no clear D gene. V lost 5 bases to trimming and J lost 12 bases, with 14 bases between them. Germline V gene data show CDR1 as LGHNT and CDR2 as FRNRAP. The CDR3 extends over 12 amino acids. CDR3 protein: CASGLTHVGQFF. The CDR3, as DNA: TGTGCTAGTGGTCTAACCCACGTGGGGCAGTTCTTC. The full variable domain, in which reference TRBV12-5 and TRBJ2-1 provide the parts outside the CDR3, is DARVTQTPRHKVTEMGQEVTMRCQPILGHNTVFWYRQTMMQGLELLAYFRNRAPLDDSGMPKDRFSAEMPDATLATLKIQPSEPRDSAVYFCASGLTHVGQFFGPGTRLTVL.

This clonotype was recorded many times. The chain is built from TRBV12-3 or TRBV12-4 and TRBJ2-7; 8 bases match TRBD1. The CDR3 sequence is 15 residues long. Trimming removed 5 bases from V and 3 bases from J; junction bases left unmatched: 9. In DNA form, the CDR3 reads TGTGCCAGCAGTGCACGACAGGGGCCCCGCTACGAGCAGTACTTC. It yields the protein CASSARQGPRYEQYF.

This clonotype was recorded a few times. The chain recombines TRBV4-1 with TRBJ2-5; D is perhaps TRBD2 (6 bases). This CDR3 region has 15 residues. Per germline, CDR1 MGHRA and CDR2 YSYEKL. Trimming shortened V by 4 bases and J by 0 bases, and 12 bases separated the two germline ends. The DNA of the CDR3 is TGCGCCAGCAGCCGGAAGGGGACTGACCAAGAGACCCAGTACTTC. It specifies CASSRKGTDQETQYF.

This clonotype has only a few counts. The rearrangement links TRBV27 to TRBJ1-1; 7 positions agree with TRBD1. From germline, CDR1 is MNHEY and CDR2 SMNVEV (reference sequence). This CDR3 has 13 residues. V shed 2 bases and J 6 bases; nucleotides not matched to a gene: 3. CDR3 region: CASSLLGTAEAFF. In DNA, the CDR3 is TGTGCCAGCAGTTTACTGGGGACAGCTGAAGCTTTCTTT.

This clonotype was detected many times. J is TRBJ2-5 and V is TRBV28; TRBD1 or TRBD2 may be the D gene (5 bases each). Trimming took off 6 bases at V and 5 bases at J, with 10 bases between the two ends. The CDR3 spans 12 residues. Germline V gene lookup returns CDR1 MDHEN and CDR2 SYDVKM. CDR3 sequence reads: CASSGAAETQYF. CDR3 in DNA: TGTGCCAGCAGCGGGGCTGCGGAGACCCAGTACTTC.

This clonotype came up a few times. The chain links TRBV11-2 to TRBJ2-6; tentative D call: TRBD2 (6 bases). Per the germline V gene, CDR1 is SGHAT and CDR2 is FQNNGV. The CDR3 runs 17 residues. Deletions cut 4 bases from V and 3 bases from J, with 16 bases between. In DNA, the CDR3 is TGTGCCAGCAGCTCTAGGCGGGGAGGTCTTGGGGCCAACGTCCTGACTTTC. Protein product: CASSSRRGGLGANVLTF.

This clonotype was seen many times. The CDR3 region is CSARDLDRVNTQYF. The CDR3 region has the DNA TGCAGTGCTAGAGATCTGGACAGGGTGAATACGCAGTATTTT. The rearrangement uses TRBV20-1 and TRBJ2-3; 8 nucleotides agree with TRBD1. Germline V gives CDR1 DFQATT, CDR2 SNEGSKA (reference sequence). The CDR3 spans 14 residues. The V and J ends lost 0 bases and 7 bases, in that order; junction bases with no gene match: 6.

Ten or more counts support this clonotype. The rearrangement joins TRBV12-3 or TRBV12-4 to TRBJ2-5; 9 nucleotides line up with TRBD2. The junction had 20 bases not matched to a gene; V was cut back by 8 bases and J by 13 bases. The CDR3 totals 15 residues. DNA of the CDR3: TGTGCCAGCTACAAGGGGAGGGGACTAGCCGAACGTCGGTACTTC. Protein sequence: CASYKGRGLAERRYF.

V usage is TRBV27 and J usage is TRBJ1-4; D is ambiguous. The CDR3 loop spans 13 amino acids. Per the germline V gene, CDR1 is MNHEY and CDR2 is SMNVEV (reference sequence). The germline V and J ends were trimmed by 4 bases and 10 bases, with 13 bases remaining between them. The CDR3 DNA is TGTGCCAGCAGTTCTCCGGGGATAGGAAAACTGTTTTTT. Its translation: CASSSPGIGKLFF.

At least ten counts were recorded for this clonotype. CDR3 in amino acids: CASSFGGDNSPLHF. In DNA form, the CDR3 reads TGTGCCAGCAGTTTCGGGGGGGACAATTCACCCCTCCACTTT. The J gene is TRBJ1-6, the V gene TRBV27; a possible D gene is TRBD1 (5 bases). Germline values: CDR1 MNHEY, CDR2 SMNVEV (reference sequence). Trimming cost V 3 bases and J 7 bases, with 10 bases left between them. This CDR3 has 14 amino acids.

With respect to this clonotype: A single base is all that separates this from a far larger clone, so a read error is likely. The chain employs TRBV6-9 and TRBJ2-2; D gene unclear. The CDR3 runs to 13 residues. V lost 3 bases to trimming and J lost 3 bases, with 5 bases between them. Germline V gene sequence: CDR1 MNHGY, CDR2 SVAAGI. CDR3 sequence (DNA): TGTGCCAGCAGTTACGGTTACACCGGGGAGCTGTTTTTT. It yields the protein CASSYGYTGELFF.

The chain carries TRBV6-2 or TRBV6-3 and TRBJ2-3; TRBD2 aligns across 9 bases. Germline V CDR1 and CDR2: MNHEY, SVGEGT. The CDR3 has 17 amino acids. V trimming: 7 bases; J trimming: 3 bases; junction bases outside the gene matches: 14. CDR3 in DNA: TGTGCCAGCACCCAAGCGGGAGGCACCGGATGGACAGATACGCAGTATTTT. This codes for CASTQAGGTGWTDTQYF.

There are a few counts of this clonotype. This chain connects TRBV29-1 to TRBJ1-1; D remains ambiguous. The V and J ends lost 6 bases and 1 base respectively, with 24 bases between them. The length of the CDR3 is 17 residues. The germline CDR1 and CDR2 sequences are SQVTM and ANQGSEA. CDR3 nucleotide sequence: TGCAGCGTGGAGGGAGATGGAGGTCTGTTCGCGAACACTGAAGCTTTCTTT. Protein product: CSVEGDGGLFANTEAFF.

This clonotype was observed many times. The chain recombines TRBV28 with TRBJ2-2; TRBD2 matches at 11 bases. This CDR3 spans 15 amino acids. The germline gives CDR1 MDHEN, CDR2 SYDVKM. Trimming removed 5 bases from V and 5 bases from J; junction bases left unmatched: 4. The CDR3 reads CASSTGLADTGELFF. For the CDR3, the DNA is TGTGCCAGCAGTACGGGACTAGCGGATACCGGGGAGCTGTTTTTT.

This clonotype was detected only a few times. V is TRBV20-1 and J is TRBJ1-2, with a tentative D call TRBD1 (6 bases). This CDR3 has 14 residues. Germline V gene sequence: CDR1 DFQATT, CDR2 SNEGSKA (reference sequence). Trimming took 0 bases from V and 3 from J, leaving 11 bases between them. CDR3 loop: CSAREQGLDYGYTF. As DNA, the CDR3 is TGCAGTGCTAGAGAACAGGGTCTTGACTATGGCTACACCTTC.